The following is a T cell receptor (beta chain) sequence with its context. Its antigen is not identified. This entry belongs to a study of shared clonotypes between healthy human individuals. Overall study results and limits: Collection of samples was limited to blood; tissue repertoires likely differ.

V was clipped by 3 bases and J by 9 bases; unmatched bases: 10. The CDR3 consists of 15 residues. The germline CDR1 and CDR2 sequences are SGHDT and YYEEEE. Some clones are missing from TCRdb's copy, which holds only in-frame ones; the method was immunoSEQ multiplex PCR. The sample has 2 million or so clones; over 85% are singletons. Sequences were obtained from naive CD4+ T cells sorted from blood. Subset reported: CD45RA+ positively selected. The receptor was isolated from a man between 18 and 29 years old in good health. This chain links TRBV5-6 with TRBJ2-1; 9 bases line up with TRBD2. The CDR3 is CASSSLAGHRGEQFF. In DNA form, the CDR3 reads TGTGCCAGCAGCTCCCTAGCGGGACATCGGGGTGAGCAGTTCTTC.